The 2 T cell receptor beta chains below were found in one sample sequenced in a study of response to subunit inactivated influenza vaccine. Via MiXCR, TCRdb re-called the RT-PCR reads, giving one row per CDR3 protein. Among approximately 480,000 distinct CDR3 sequences listed, roughly 9.8% were seen once. This specimen was PBMCs from blood, taken roughly 45 days after vaccination. All receptors come from a middle-aged man who received an inactivated influenza vaccine.

This clonotype was observed a few times. This chain uses TRBV5-5 with TRBJ1-6, with a possible D match to TRBD1 (6 bases). Trimming left V 5 bases short and J 16 bases short, with 13 bases between. The length of the CDR3 is 11 residues. From germline, CDR1 is SGHKS and CDR2 YYEKEE (reference sequence). The CDR3 reads CASRSRTELHF. CDR3 DNA sequence: TGTGCCAGCAGGTCCCGGACAGAGCTCCACTTT.

The chain is built from TRBV5-1 and TRBJ1-3; D not certain. Germline V gene lookup returns CDR1 SGHRS and CDR2 YFSETQ. CDR3 length equals 16 residues. V lost 7 bases, J lost 0 bases, and 17 bases lay in between. This CDR3 reads CASQSGRRTSGNTIYF. The CDR3 nucleotides are TGCGCCAGCCAAAGCGGAAGAAGGACCTCTGGAAACACCATATATTTT.